This record covers a single T cell receptor (beta chain). These data come from a study of blood T cell repertoires in COVID-19. On the study more broadly: Sites across the United States, Italy and Spain contributed samples from acute and convalescent COVID-19. In each case, the material was cDNA or gDNA derived from T cells, B-cell-depleted T cells, or PBMCs.

From germline, CDR1 is SGHTA and CDR2 FQGNSA. Between the trimmed V and J ends, which lost 0 bases and 2 bases, there was a span of 13 bases. The CDR3 sequence is 16 residues long. Generated by immunoSEQ multiplex PCR, the TCRdb table keeps only in-frame clones and is missing some. In the table there are some 170,000 clones, over 65% of which are singletons. The sequence was obtained from a man aged 60-69 years with acute or convalescent COVID-19. The sequencing sample was made of peripheral blood. This sequence joins TRBV7-2 and TRBJ1-2, with D possibly TRBD1 on 6 matching bases. The CDR3 region is CASSLAQGRVNYGYTF. CDR3 in DNA: TGTGCCAGCAGCTTAGCACAGGGTCGGGTGAACTATGGCTACACCTTC.